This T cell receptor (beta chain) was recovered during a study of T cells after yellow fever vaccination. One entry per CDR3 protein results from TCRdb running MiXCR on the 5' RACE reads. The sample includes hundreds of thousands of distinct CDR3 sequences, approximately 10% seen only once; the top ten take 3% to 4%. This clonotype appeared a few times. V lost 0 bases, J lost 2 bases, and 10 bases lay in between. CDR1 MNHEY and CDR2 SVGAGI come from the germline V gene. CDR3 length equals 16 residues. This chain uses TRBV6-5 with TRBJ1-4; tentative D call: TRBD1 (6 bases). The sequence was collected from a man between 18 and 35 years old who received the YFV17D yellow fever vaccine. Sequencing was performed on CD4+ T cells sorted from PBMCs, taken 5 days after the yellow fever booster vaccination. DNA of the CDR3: TGTGCCAGCAGTTACTCAGGGACATATACTAATGAAAAACTGTTTTTT. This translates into CASSYSGTYTNEKLFF.